The 26 T cell receptor beta chains in this list originate from one sample, sequenced in a study of OX40 agonist ivuxolimab in advanced cancers. Using immunoSEQ multiplex PCR, the repertoire was profiled, and TCRdb retains in-frame clones only, with some absent. The table includes 65,000 to 80,000 clones, about 90% detected once. The input for sequencing was CD4+ or CD8+ T cells sorted from blood, taken in a trial of the OX40 agonist ivuxolimab. The source is an adult with an advanced solid tumor such as melanoma, head and neck, liver or kidney cancer.

This clone occurred once. At one boundary the junction diverges from the germline segment, which might be a read error. This sample also contains other DNA sequences that code for the same CDR3. This sequence joins TRBV7-9 and TRBJ2-7; 8 nucleotides align to TRBD2. Germline assignment: CDR1 SEHNR and CDR2 FQNEAQ (reference sequence). CDR3 length: 15 amino acids. The CDR3 DNA follows: TGCGCCAGCAGCTCCGAAGCGGGAGACCCCTACGAGCAGTACTTC. Amino acid sequence: CASSSEAGDPYEQYF. The whole variable domain, filled in from reference TRBV7-9 and TRBJ2-7, reads DTGVSQNPRHKITKRGQNVTFRCDPISEHNRLYWYRQTLGQGPEFLTYFQNEAQLEKSRLLSDRFSAERPKGSFSTLEIQRTEQGDSAMYLCASSSEAGDPYEQYFGPGTRLTVT.

V gene TRBV2 combines with J gene TRBJ2-7; 9 nucleotides line up with TRBD2. Trimming removed 0 bases from V and 4 bases from J; junction bases left unmatched: 4. CDR1 SNHLY and CDR2 FYNNEI come from the germline V gene. The length of the CDR3 is 15 residues. This chain's CDR3 is CASSEAPGLAYEQYF. DNA for the CDR3: TGTGCCAGCAGTGAAGCGCCGGGACTAGCTTACGAGCAGTACTTC.

The CDR3 region has the DNA TGCGCCAGCAGCCAAGGACAGGGACAGACCCAGTACTTC. Translation: CASSQGQGQTQYF. The chain employs TRBV4-3 and TRBJ2-5, with 7 bases identical to TRBD1. V gave up 1 base and J gave up 6 bases; unmatched junction bases: 2. The CDR3 extends over 13 amino acids. From germline, CDR1 is LGHNA and CDR2 YSLEER.

V usage is TRBV19 and J usage is TRBJ2-1; 7 positions agree with TRBD2. V trimming: 0 bases; J trimming: 3 bases; junction bases outside the gene matches: 5. The CDR3 extends over 16 amino acids. In germline, CDR1 is LNHDA, CDR2 SQIVND (reference sequence). CDR3 coding DNA: TGTGCCAGTAGTATAGACCCCCGGACTAGCTACAATGAGCAGTTCTTC. It codes for CASSIDPRTSYNEQFF.

This rearrangement joins TRBV18 to TRBJ1-4; D is ambiguous. Germline values: CDR1 KGHSH, CDR2 LQKENI. This CDR3 region has 16 residues. V was trimmed by 3 bases and J by 8 bases, leaving 19 bases between them. CDR3 residues: CASSPTIPFEKEKLFF. DNA of the CDR3: TGTGCCAGCTCACCGACTATCCCCTTCGAGAAAGAAAAACTGTTTTTT. Together with reference TRBV18 and TRBJ1-4, the CDR3 gives the full variable domain: NAGVMQNPRHLVRRRGQEARLRCSPMKGHSHVYWYRQLPEEGLKFMVYLQKENIIDESGMPKERFSAEFPKEGPSILRIQQVVRGDSAAYFCASSPTIPFEKEKLFFGSGTQLSVL.

This chain links TRBV5-6 with TRBJ2-5; tentative D call: TRBD2 (6 bases). This CDR3 region has 14 residues. Germline V CDR1 and CDR2: SGHDT, YYEEEE. The V end was cut by 1 base, the J end by 5 bases, with 12 bases between. DNA for the CDR3: TGTGCCAGCAGCTTGTGGAGGGAAATCGAGACCCAGTACTTC. Residues: CASSLWREIETQYF.

The chain joins TRBV4-2 to TRBJ1-5; the D gene is possibly TRBD1 (6 bases). This CDR3 region has 17 residues. Trimming removed 3 bases at V and 0 bases at J, with 15 bases between. The V gene's germline CDR1 is LGHNA and CDR2 YNFKEQ. CDR3 loop: CASSHHLGQDSNQPQHF. For the CDR3, the DNA is TGTGCCAGCAGCCACCATTTGGGACAAGATAGCAATCAGCCCCAGCATTTT.

This clone has only one observation. V gene TRBV28 combines with J gene TRBJ1-4; D gene unclear. The CDR3 sequence is 16 residues long. V was shortened by 4 bases and J by 6 bases, with 18 bases between the two germline ends. Germline V gives CDR1 MDHEN, CDR2 SYDVKM. This CDR3 reads CASSSLEGLGYEKLFF. The CDR3, as DNA: TGTGCCAGCAGTTCTCTTGAGGGCCTGGGATATGAAAAACTGTTTTTT.

The chain combines TRBV7-9 with TRBJ2-1, with 8 bases fitting TRBD1. From germline, CDR1 is SEHNR and CDR2 FQNEAQ (reference sequence). V was pared by 5 bases and J by 4 bases, with 7 bases of the junction left unmatched. The CDR3 covers 15 residues. DNA for the CDR3: TGTGCCAGCAGCGTACGGGACAGGCCATACAATGAGCAGTTCTTC. Protein sequence: CASSVRDRPYNEQFF.

The chain carries TRBV19 and TRBJ2-7; the match to TRBD1 covers 9 bases. The CDR3 covers 15 residues. CDR1 and CDR2 (germline): LNHDA, SQIVND (reference sequence). J gave up 3 bases and V 2 bases, and 5 bases lay outside the gene matches. Here the CDR3 DNA reads TGTGCCAGTAGTATATTACCGGGACAGGGCTACGAGCAGTACTTC. Translated: CASSILPGQGYEQYF.

The gene calls are TRBV2 and TRBJ2-2; the D is unclear. The germline CDR1 and CDR2 sequences are SNHLY and FYNNEI. This CDR3 is built from 12 residues. The ends were cut back, 4 bases at V and 4 bases at J, with 4 bases in the middle. The CDR3 loop reads CASSGPTGELFF. The CDR3 DNA sequence: TGTGCCAGCAGTGGTCCCACCGGGGAGCTGTTTTTT.

This clone showed up just a few times. The V gene is TRBV7-9, the J gene TRBJ1-1; 8 nucleotides match TRBD1. CDR1 is SEHNR, CDR2 FQNEAQ, per germline (reference sequence). The CDR3 has 12 amino acids. V trimming: 4 bases; J trimming: 7 bases; junction bases outside the gene matches: 2. The chain's CDR3 is CASSSGQGEAFF. DNA for the CDR3: TGTGCCAGCAGCTCAGGACAGGGTGAAGCTTTCTTT.

The chain links TRBV7-3 to TRBJ1-6; the match to TRBD1 covers 9 bases. The ends lost 5 bases at V and 10 bases at J; junction bases unmatched: 6. The germline V gene encodes CDR1 SGHTA and CDR2 FQGTGA. CDR3 length: 14 residues. As DNA, the CDR3 is TGTGCCAGCAGCCCCACAGGGGGCCCCTCACCCCTCCACTTT. Amino acid sequence: CASSPTGGPSPLHF.

The V and J genes are TRBV5-4 and TRBJ2-7; 8 bases map to TRBD1. V lost 4 bases to trimming and J lost 2 bases; unmatched junction nucleotides: 5. This CDR3 contains 14 residues. Germline CDR1 SGHNT, CDR2 YYREEE (reference sequence). The CDR3 nucleotides read TGTGCCAGCAGCGACGGACAGGGCGCCTACGAGCAGTACTTC. Translating it yields CASSDGQGAYEQYF. The variable domain in full, completed from reference TRBV5-4 and TRBJ2-7, reads ETGVTQSPTHLIKTRGQQVTLRCSSQSGHNTVSWYQQALGQGPQFIFQYYREEENGRGNFPPRFSGLQFPNYSSELNVNALELDDSALYLCASSDGQGAYEQYFGPGTRLTVT.

The rearrangement joins TRBV27 to TRBJ1-1; D is unclear. Germline V gene sequence: CDR1 MNHEY, CDR2 SMNVEV (reference sequence). CDR3 length equals 15 residues. Deletions cut 4 bases from V and 0 bases from J, with 12 bases between. CDR3 loop: CASSSDLGMNTEAFF. CDR3 nucleotide sequence: TGTGCCAGCAGTTCCGACCTTGGGATGAACACTGAAGCTTTCTTT.

The chain joins TRBV7-9 to TRBJ1-2, with unresolved D. Germline CDR1 reads SEHNR; CDR2 reads FQNEAQ (reference sequence). Deletions cut 5 bases from V and 4 bases from J, with 17 bases between. The CDR3 length is 15 residues. In DNA form, the CDR3 reads TGTGCCAGCAGCCCGAACACCCCAGATGGCTATGGCTACACCTTC. Encoded protein: CASSPNTPDGYGYTF.

This sequence joins TRBV25-1 and TRBJ2-5; tentative D call: TRBD1 (5 bases). Per germline, CDR1 MGHDK and CDR2 SYGVNS. V dropped 3 bases and J dropped 2 bases, with 7 bases sitting between them. CDR3 length: 13 amino acids. CDR3 nucleotide sequence: TGTGCCAGCAGTGACAGGGATCAAGAGACCCAGTACTTC. This sequence encodes CASSDRDQETQYF. Full variable domain (rest looked up from reference TRBV25-1 and TRBJ2-5): EADIYQTPRYLVIGTGKKITLECSQTMGHDKMYWYQQDPGMELHLIHYSYGVNSTEKGDLSSESTVSRIRTEHFPLTLESARPSHTSQYLCASSDRDQETQYFGPGTRLLVL.

The V call is TRBV10-3, the J call TRBJ1-2; TRBD1 might be the D (6 bases). The CDR3 has 15 residues. V lost 2 bases and J 5 bases, leaving 15 bases between the germline ends. The germline gives CDR1 ENHRY, CDR2 SYGVKD. The CDR3, as DNA: TGTGCCATCAGTGAGAATACACAGGGAGGGTATGGCTACACCTTC. As protein: CAISENTQGGYGYTF.

This clone was seen only once. The chain uses TRBV7-9 and TRBJ1-2; no clear D gene. Looked up from germline, CDR1 is SEHNR and CDR2 is FQNEAQ (reference sequence). V was trimmed by 3 bases and J by 7 bases, leaving 6 bases between them. This CDR3 has 11 residues. CDR3 nucleotide sequence: TGTGCCAGCAGCTTTCCTCCTGGCTACACCTTC. Translation: CASSFPPGYTF.

This sequence joins TRBV6-5 and TRBJ2-7; no clear D gene. Germline V gene data show CDR1 as MNHEY and CDR2 as SVGAGI. V lost 2 bases and J 2 bases, leaving 7 bases between the germline ends. The CDR3 contains 13 residues. The CDR3 protein is CASSYSQAYEQYF. As DNA, the CDR3 is TGTGCCAGCAGTTACAGTCAAGCCTACGAGCAGTACTTC.

The chain combines TRBV28 with TRBJ2-1, with a weak D call TRBD2 (6 bases). V lost 4 bases and J lost 6, with 10 bases in between. This CDR3 is 13 amino acids long. Per germline, CDR1 MDHEN and CDR2 SYDVKM. This chain's CDR3 is CASSYGRSNEQFF. The DNA of the CDR3 is TGTGCCAGCAGTTACGGGAGATCCAATGAGCAGTTCTTC.

The CDR3 region is CASSQDRSDEQYF. CDR3 nucleotides: TGCGCCAGCAGCCAAGATCGTTCCGACGAGCAGTACTTC. This sequence joins TRBV4-3 and TRBJ2-7; D is ambiguous. Germline V gene data show CDR1 as LGHNA and CDR2 as YSLEER. The CDR3 consists of 13 residues. Trimming removed 0 bases from V and 5 bases from J, with 8 bases in between.

The chain links TRBV4-2 to TRBJ2-1; 7 nucleotides align to TRBD2. The CDR3 sequence is 16 residues long. Germline V gene sequence: CDR1 LGHNA, CDR2 YNFKEQ. The ends lost 3 bases at V and 4 bases at J; junction bases unmatched: 9. The CDR3 nucleotides read TGTGCCAGCAGCCAGACTGGGACTACTGTTTACAATGAGCAGTTCTTC. The encoded protein is CASSQTGTTVYNEQFF.

This sequence joins TRBV7-9 and TRBJ1-2; D is possibly TRBD1 (5 bases). The CDR3 is made up of 16 amino acids. CDR1 and CDR2 (germline): SEHNR, FQNEAQ (reference sequence). Trimming took off 0 bases at V and 4 bases at J, with 15 bases between the two ends. Written as DNA, the CDR3 is TGTGCCAGCAGCTTAGCGTATGCAGGGTTGGGCTATGGCTACACCTTC. Amino acid sequence: CASSLAYAGLGYGYTF.

This chain links TRBV6-5 with TRBJ1-1, with D tentatively TRBD1 (6 bases). The CDR3 covers 14 residues. The V gene lost 0 bases and the J gene lost 8 bases, with 13 bases spanning the gap. Per the germline V gene, CDR1 is MNHEY and CDR2 is SVGAGI. CDR3 bases: TGTGCCAGCAGTTACTCAGCCGGGGGCGCGGAAGCTTTCTTT. Its protein is CASSYSAGGAEAFF.

The V call is TRBV4-1, the J call TRBJ2-2, with D perhaps being TRBD1 or TRBD2 (7 bases each). The CDR3 covers 19 residues. Germline V gives CDR1 MGHRA, CDR2 YSYEKL. Trimming cost V 1 base and J 6 bases, with 24 bases left between them. The CDR3 DNA follows: TGCGCCAGCAGCCAAGTAGTGGTAGGGGGCGGGAGTCGGGCCGGGGAGCTGTTTTTT. Protein product: CASSQVVVGGGSRAGELFF.